One sample yielded the 9 T cell receptor beta chains listed below, sequenced in a study of regulatory T cells in long-lasting Graves disease (dated by TCRdb to the early 2020s). The library came from multiplex PCR. TCRdb shows the sequencer as Illumina HiSeq 4000. CDR3 regions were amplified by Arm-PCR with iRepertoire HTBI primers to construct TCR beta libraries. TCRdb cleaned the public reads at Q25 with fastp, built clones with MiXCR and kept in-frame beta chains. CDR3 protein duplicates are merged, each entry listing the most common genes and DNA. The sample data list 250,000 to 300,000 distinct CDR3 sequences, and approximately 20% of these were observed just once. The ten largest make up about 14% of the sample. The time point label corresponds to: newly diagnosed GD, antithyroid drugs for less than 3 months. RNA was extracted from PBMCs in TRIzol for both TCR sequencing and RNA sequencing. The data were also submitted as part of a second study, on T cells in Graves' hyperthyroidism and ophthalmopathy.

Sample: peripheral blood mononuclear cells (PBMCs), taken at new diagnosis, from a patient treated with antithyroid drugs. Receptors originate from a woman in her twenties or thirties with Graves disease. Donor details come from another sample of the same person, matched by shared clones.

The gene calls are TRBV5-4 and TRBJ1-1; possible D gene TRBD1, 6 bases. This CDR3 comprises 15 residues. V dropped 3 bases and J dropped 7 bases, with 19 bases sitting between them. The germline V gene encodes CDR1 SGHNT and CDR2 YYREEE (reference sequence). In DNA form, the CDR3 reads TGTGCCAGCAGCTGGGATAGCGGGGGGGCTGGTGAAGCTTTCTTT. This sequence encodes CASSWDSGGAGEAFF.

This clonotype was seen at least ten times. The chain combines TRBV19 with TRBJ2-2; D is possibly TRBD2 (6 bases). Deletions cut 7 bases from V and 5 bases from J, with 14 bases between. The CDR3 is 14 residues long. Germline CDR1 reads LNHDA; CDR2 reads SQIVND (reference sequence). CDR3 sequence: CASTGGPDTGELFF. The DNA of the CDR3 is TGTGCCAGTACCGGAGGGCCTGATACCGGGGAGCTGTTTTTT. Using reference TRBV19 and TRBJ2-2 for the parts outside the CDR3, the full variable domain is DGGITQSPKYLFRKEGQNVTLSCEQNLNHDAMYWYRQDPGQGLRLIYYSQIVNDFQKGDIAEGYSVSREKKESFPLTVTSAQKNPTAFYLCASTGGPDTGELFFGEGSRLTVL.

This clonotype was seen a handful of times. The chain employs TRBV6-1 and TRBJ2-7; D ambiguous. CDR3 length: 11 residues. Germline values: CDR1 MNHNS, CDR2 SASEGT. V was shortened by 6 bases and J by 3 bases, with 6 bases between the two germline ends. This chain's CDR3 is CASRLSYEQYF. The DNA for the CDR3 is TGTGCCAGCAGATTAAGCTACGAGCAGTACTTC.

This clonotype was counted between two and nine times. The rearrangement joins TRBV7-2 to TRBJ2-5, with 11 bases fitting TRBD1. The ends lost 5 bases at V and 5 bases at J; junction bases unmatched: 7. The CDR3 covers 15 residues. CDR1 and CDR2 from the germline V gene are SGHTA and FQGNSA. The CDR3 sequence: CASSGGQGARETQYF. Here the CDR3 DNA reads TGTGCCAGCAGCGGTGGACAGGGGGCTAGGGAGACCCAGTACTTC.

Comments on this clonotype: A much larger clonotype is one base distant, so this may be a read error. The conserved final phenylalanine or tryptophan is absent from the CDR3, which likely points to a read error. The CDR3 sequence: CASSMGLTYAEQFL. Here the CDR3 DNA reads TGTGCCAGCAGCATGGGACTAACCTACGCTGAGCAGTTCCTC. The chain uses TRBV7-9 and TRBJ2-1; 7 bases are a match to TRBD2. V gave up 5 bases and J gave up 9 bases; unmatched junction bases: 10. The germline gives CDR1 SEHNR, CDR2 FQNEAQ (reference sequence). The CDR3 totals 14 residues.

In this sample, this clonotype turned up many times. This chain joins TRBV7-8 and TRBJ2-3, with D unresolved. CDR1 and CDR2 (germline): SGHVS, FQNEAQ. The germline V and J ends were trimmed by 2 bases and 4 bases, with 10 bases remaining between them. The CDR3 runs to 14 residues. The CDR3 is CASSLSIGADTQYF. CDR3 DNA sequence: TGTGCCAGCAGCTTAAGTATCGGAGCAGATACGCAGTATTTT.

This clonotype has more than one count but fewer than ten. The gene calls are TRBV20-1 and TRBJ1-6; weak D call: TRBD1 (6 bases). V was clipped by 4 bases and J by 1 base, with 11 bases between them. The V gene's germline CDR1 is DFQATT and CDR2 SNEGSKA (reference sequence). The CDR3 consists of 15 residues. The CDR3 DNA reads TGCAGTGCTAACACAGGGCGATCCTATAATTCACCCCTCCACTTT. Translation gives CSANTGRSYNSPLHF.

This clonotype was observed at least ten times. The J gene is TRBJ1-2, the V gene TRBV27; D might be TRBD1 (6 bases). CDR1 and CDR2 (germline): MNHEY, SMNVEV (reference sequence). The CDR3 is made up of 16 amino acids. V gave up 4 bases and J gave up 0 bases, with 15 bases separating them. Here the CDR3 reads CASSSAVGGANYGYTF. In DNA form, the CDR3 reads TGTGCCAGCAGTTCAGCGGTAGGGGGAGCTAACTATGGCTACACCTTC.

There are many counts of this clonotype. V and J are TRBV2 and TRBJ2-1, with TRBD2 as a possible D gene (6 bases). Germline V gene lookup returns CDR1 SNHLY and CDR2 FYNNEI. Trimming removed 11 bases at V and 9 bases at J, with 17 bases between. The CDR3 is made up of 12 amino acids. CDR3 sequence reads: CAGGRRLGEQFF. CDR3 in DNA: TGTGCCGGGGGGAGACGGCTCGGTGAGCAGTTCTTC.